The entry below gives a single T cell receptor beta chain sequence along with its context. The target of this receptor is not known. Nothing much larger sits one base from this clone, and base qualities are not available. The source of the sample is a study of Graves' ophthalmopathy and Graves' hyperthyroidism (dated by TCRdb to 2016 to 2019). In the study overall: Hyperthyroidism was considered stable if no progression to ophthalmopathy occurred within 18 months of follow-up. Following sampling, methimazole starting at 30 mg daily was administered to hyperthyroidism patients, and high-dose intravenous methylprednisolone was administered to ophthalmopathy patients. In roughly 6 hyperthyroidism patients, T-cell repertoires of thyroid tissue and blood were compared. In total, approximately 140 blood samples were TCR-sequenced: 40 to 45 ophthalmopathy, over 70 hyperthyroidism and some 17 hyperthyroidism-to-ophthalmopathy patients. An independent validation cohort was composed of approximately 18 hyperthyroidism patients and around 16 patients who later progressed from hyperthyroidism to ophthalmopathy. To explore V-J signatures that separate ophthalmopathy from hyperthyroidism, a discovery set of approximately 100 patients was enrolled, consisting of about 45 with ophthalmopathy and roughly 57 with stable hyperthyroidism. TCR beta repertoire signatures were used to distinguish Graves' ophthalmopathy from Graves' hyperthyroidism and to predict progression to ophthalmopathy. General study outcomes and caveats: No statistical method was used to set the sample size in advance, and the investigators knew which group each participant was assigned to. In cross-validation, the 13-signature model distinguished ophthalmopathy from stable hyperthyroidism with nearly 90% sensitivity and roughly 81% specificity, and in the test set the corresponding values were approximately 80% and 68%. Most expanded thyroid clonotypes with a frequency above 0.001 also appeared in blood, which suggests that blood repertoires may reflect the immune response in the thyroid. In validation, the model predicted ophthalmopathy progression with less than 71% sensitivity and 72.22% specificity; some twelve predicted patients were CT-confirmed with GO in a median of approximately 6.5 months.

Cut back by 0 bases and 0 bases, the V and J ends lie 17 bases apart. The germline V gene encodes CDR1 SGHRS and CDR2 YFSETQ. There are 18 amino acids in the CDR3, from cysteine to phenylalanine inclusive. The CDR3 DNA has 54 bases and is translated from base 1. For repertoire sequencing, the TCR beta CDR3 regions were amplified from RNA transcripts. HTBI primers and the Qiagen OneStep RT-PCR kit were used in a first-round RT-PCR, which was followed by a second-round multiplex PCR, size selection and purification. The libraries underwent paired-end sequencing with 100 bp reads on an Illumina HiSeq2000. In the authors' own workflow: SOAPnuke was used for read processing, and reads with adapters, uncalled bases, a mean Phred below 15, or no exact constant-primer or identifier match were discarded. High-quality paired reads were merged with COPE v1.2.5. Clonotypes were defined as unique nucleotide sequences and were aligned to IMGT TRB V, D and J references using MiTCR v1.1. The analysis was limited to V-J combinations with a frequency above 0.0001, which together covered 99.2% of repertoires. For each V-J combination, a TCR clonal expansion and chaos score was defined as the ratio of F50 clonal expansion to chaos observed in the TCRdist matrix. Welch's t-statistics and random forest were used to narrow the features down to over ten V-J combinations, which were then fed into a naive Bayes classifier. Thyroid-blood repertoire similarity was quantified with the Morisita-Horn index. The public reads were run again by TCRdb, first through fastp at Q25 and then through MiXCR, and only productive beta chains were kept. Rows matching on CDR3 protein sequence are summarized as one entry with the most common DNA and genes. The V and J calls were determined by TCRdb, not by the authors. This sample has 500,000 to 600,000 distinct CDR3 sequences in its table, and less than 40% of those were observed once. The ten largest clones capture around 4% of the sample.

Hyperthyroidism patients were newly diagnosed, were aged 18 to 65 years, and had a disease duration under 2 months. Patients with other autoimmune diseases, uncontrolled infections, pregnancy or lactation were excluded from the study. Clinical symptoms, serum thyroxine, TRAb, thyroid ultrasound and orbital computed tomography were used for diagnosis. Total RNA was extracted with Trizol reagent and quality-checked on an Agilent 2100 Bioanalyzer. This TCR was sampled from an adult man with Graves' hyperthyroidism. The sequencing sample was made of peripheral blood or thyroid tissue (not recorded which). In this chain, TRBV5-1 is recombined with TRBJ2-3, and the D gene may be TRBD1, 6 bases matching. The CDR3 is CASSLGDTYGASTDTQYF. The nucleotide sequence reads TGCGCCAGCAGCTTGGGGGACACCTACGGAGCTAGCACAGATACGCAGTATTTT.